This T cell receptor beta chain was found in a study of Graves' ophthalmopathy and Graves' hyperthyroidism. No progression to ophthalmopathy over 18 months defined stable hyperthyroidism. Diagnosis used clinical symptoms, serum thyroxine, TRAb, thyroid ultrasound and orbital computed tomography. The PBMCs were taken from over 9.5 ml of fresh peripheral blood. Many counts were recorded for this clonotype. What it binds is unknown. Since a much larger clone is just one base distant, this may be a read error. Whole-study findings and limits: Most expanded clonotypes from thyroid (those above 0.001 frequency) were also found in blood.

Amplifying from RNA transcripts, the study obtained TCR beta CDR3 regions. RT-PCR in the first round used HTBI primers; a second-round multiplex PCR followed. TCRdb passed the multiplex PCR reads through MiXCR, listing each CDR3 protein once. Counted here are roughly 410,000 distinct CDR3 sequences, about 16% occurring once; the ten biggest clones make up 5.5% to 8%. This receptor was obtained from a woman aged 18-35 years with stable Graves' hyperthyroidism. Material: peripheral blood.

CDR3 protein: CASSYLDSANTGELFF. The CDR3 nucleotides are TGTGCCAGCAGTTACCTGGACAGTGCAAACACCGGGGAGCTGTTTTTT. V is TRBV6-2 or TRBV6-3 and J is TRBJ2-2, with D perhaps matching TRBD1 (6 bases). The V gene's germline CDR1 is MNHEY and CDR2 SVGEGT. V lost 2 bases and J 2 bases, leaving 12 bases between the germline ends. This CDR3 is 16 amino acids long.